This T cell receptor (beta chain) was recorded in a study of shared clonotypes between healthy human individuals. Study details: A couple of female and a few male donors aged 18 to 49 were enrolled. The plates for each donor numbered three CD4 naive, three CD4 memory, two CD8 naive and one CD8 memory. Notes on the study in general: Despite large depth, rarefaction showed incomplete sorted-subset sequencing. Compared with memory subsets, naive subsets generally had larger estimated richness.

A note on this clone: What it binds is unknown.

The naive CD8 fraction comprised CD45RO-negative cells positively selected for CCR7 and excluded terminally differentiated effector memory CD45RA+ cells. CDR1 SGHNT and CDR2 YYREEE come from the germline V gene (reference sequence). V was trimmed by 2 bases and J by 3 bases, leaving 12 bases between them. The CDR3 loop spans 14 amino acids. Sequencing was performed with immunoSEQ multiplex PCR; in TCRdb, only in-frame clones are kept and a portion is missing. The sample has hundreds of thousands of clones; about 91% are singletons. Sample: naive CD8+ T cells sorted from blood. The genes are TRBV5-4 and TRBJ2-7, with D tentatively TRBD1 (6 bases). The TCR sequence derives from a man aged 30-40 years in good health. Here the CDR3 reads CASSFGGTIYEQYF. The CDR3 DNA is TGTGCCAGCAGCTTTGGTGGGACAATCTACGAGCAGTACTTC. The variable domain in full, with the rest retrieved from reference TRBV5-4 and TRBJ2-7, is ETGVTQSPTHLIKTRGQQVTLRCSSQSGHNTVSWYQQALGQGPQFIFQYYREEENGRGNFPPRFSGLQFPNYSSELNVNALELDDSALYLCASSFGGTIYEQYFGPGTRLTVT.